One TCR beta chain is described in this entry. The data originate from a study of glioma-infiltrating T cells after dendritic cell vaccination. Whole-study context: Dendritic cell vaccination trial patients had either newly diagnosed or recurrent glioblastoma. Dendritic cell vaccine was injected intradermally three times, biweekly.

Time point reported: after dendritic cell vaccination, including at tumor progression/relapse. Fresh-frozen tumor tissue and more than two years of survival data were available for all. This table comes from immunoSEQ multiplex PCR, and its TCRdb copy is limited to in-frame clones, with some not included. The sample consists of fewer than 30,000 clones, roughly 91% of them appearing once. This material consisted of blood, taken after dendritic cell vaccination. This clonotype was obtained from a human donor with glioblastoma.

CDR3 DNA: TGTGCCACCACGCAATGGGGGCCCGGTCAGCCCCAGCATTTT. Its protein product is CATTQWGPGQPQHF. The gene calls are TRBV15 and TRBJ1-5; weak D call: TRBD1 (6 bases). V lost 7 bases to trimming and J lost 6 bases, with 16 bases between them. The CDR3 sequence is 14 residues long. The germline V gene has CDR1 LNHNV and CDR2 YYDKDF (reference sequence).